This TCR beta chain was sequenced in a study of early T cells in non-severe SARS-CoV-2 infection (dated by TCRdb to the early 2020s). Study-wide context: TCR sequencing used bulk RNA from unsorted whole blood, so alpha and beta chains could not be paired.

Overall study results and their limits: VDJdb matching was skewed toward anti-spike CD8 responses and likely underestimated virus-specific expansions, missing private and CD4 specificities.

The protocol used for the library was 5' RACE. Data came from a NextSeq 500. In the TCR library protocol, unique molecular identifiers were attached to individual cDNA molecules to correct for PCR bias and sequencing error. Sequencing covered both TCR alpha and beta chains, and within each sample the abundances of alpha and beta sequences were tightly co-correlated. The authors processed their data as follows. Decombinator V4 was used to perform V gene, J gene and CDR3 annotation of TCR sequences. TCRs were defined as expanded if a significant change between any two time points was detected under a Poisson model with p below 0.0001. TCR abundances were normalised to the total number of TCRs sequenced per sample and were expressed as counts per million. TRAV1-2 paired with TRAJ12, TRAJ20 or TRAJ33 defined MAIT TCRs, while TRAV10 paired with TRAJ18 defined iNKT TCRs. VDJdb, accessed 1 November 2021, was searched for CMV, EBV and SARS-CoV-2 annotated TCRs, excluding TCRs annotated for multiple antigens. Using fastp at Q25 and MiXCR, TCRdb reprocessed the public reads and kept productive beta chains. All rows with the same CDR3 protein become a single entry with the most common DNA and genes. The V and J calls come from TCRdb's annotation, not from the publication. Counted in this sample were roughly 76,000 distinct CDR3 sequences; 12% of them appeared once. Around 3.8% of the sample comes from the top ten.

Its CDR3 holds 15 amino acids, cysteine through phenylalanine. Only the CDR3 DNA stays, 45 bases, in frame from base 1. A distance of 12 bases separates the germline ends of V and J, which lose 0 bases and 2 bases respectively. The germline V gene gives CDR1 as SGHDT and CDR2 as YYEEEE. This clonotype was seen many times. What antigen it recognizes has not been identified. The record has no base qualities; no much larger clone is one base away. Set within a cohort of healthcare workers in London, UK, this nested case-control study involved weekly PCR testing of nasopharyngeal swabs along with blood sampling. Healthcare workers were recruited during the week of the UK lockdown, between 23 and 31 March 2020, and followed weekly for up to about 15 weeks.

The TCR sequence derives from an adult who was a healthcare worker with PCR-confirmed SARS-CoV-2 infection or an uninfected control (not recorded which). The material sequenced was whole blood. The sequence joins TRBV5-6 to TRBJ2-7, and perhaps TRBD1 as D gene, on 6 matching bases. Read as DNA, the sequence is TGTGCCAGCAGCTTGGGGGGGCTAGCAGCCTACGAGCAGTACTTC. It is translated as CASSLGGLAAYEQYF.